A selection of T cell receptor beta chains follows, all from one sample in a study of identifying expanded T cells in peripheral blood. Here immunoSEQ multiplex PCR was the method, and the copy in TCRdb shows in-frame clones only, minus some. Of about 90,000 clones in the sample, 70% to 90% were seen once. Sequencing was carried out using blood. Source of these receptors: a person between 18 and 75 years old in good health. CDR3s include the opening cysteine and the closing phenylalanine or tryptophan. Fields, in order: V gene, clone size, D gene, J gene, CDR3 DNA, CDR3 protein. The D gene is left open where the match is weak. Expanded clones are given a class, and other clones once, few, many or no size at all.

TRBV30,NA,TRBD1,TRBJ2-7,TGTGCCTGGAGTGGGACAGGGGAAGAGCAGTACTTC,CAWSGTGEEQYF
TRBV6-1,NA,NA,TRBJ2-2,TGTGCCAGTGCTCTTAACCAGGTCACCGGGGAGCTGTTTTTT,CASALNQVTGELFF
TRBV29-1,NA,NA,TRBJ2-7,TGCAGCCCTAGACAGGCTACCTACGAGCAGTACTTC,CSPRQATYEQYF
TRBV10-3,NA,TRBD2,TRBJ2-5,TGTGCCATCAGTGAAGGGGATTTAGGCGGGGGGAGGGAGACCCAGTACTTC,CAISEGDLGGGRETQYF
TRBV5-1,NA,NA,TRBJ1-4,TGCGCCAGCAGCTTGGTAGGGAACAATGAAAAACTGTTTTTT,CASSLVGNNEKLFF
TRBV6-1,NA,TRBD1,TRBJ1-5,TGTGCCAGCAGGGGGACAGGGCGGGGGAATCAGCCCCAGCATTTT,CASRGTGRGNQPQHF
TRBV6-1,NA,NA,TRBJ1-2,TGTGCCAGCAGTCCCCCGGGGCGCGCTAACTATGGCTACACCTTC,CASSPPGRANYGYTF
TRBV4-3,few,NA,TRBJ2-7,TGCGCCAGCAGCCAAGTGAGTTACAGGAGCTCCTACGAGCAGTACTTC,CASSQVSYRSSYEQYF
TRBV6-6,NA,TRBD1,TRBJ1-5,TGTGCCAGCAGTTCTCCTGACAGGGACAATCAGCCCCAGCATTTT,CASSSPDRDNQPQHF
TRBV30,NA,NA,TRBJ1-1,TGTGCCTGGAGCCAGGGACTGCAGAACACTGAAGCTTTCTTT,CAWSQGLQNTEAFF
TRBV5-1,NA,TRBD1,TRBJ2-1,TGCGCCAGCAGCTTCAGCGCGGGACAGGGTAGAGAGCAGTTCTTC,CASSFSAGQGREQFF
TRBV9,NA,TRBD2,TRBJ2-3,TGTGCCAGCAGCCATGGACTAGCGGTTATGGATACGCAGTATTTT,CASSHGLAVMDTQYF
TRBV7-2,NA,NA,TRBJ1-2,TGTGCCAGCAGCTTAGTCGTAACCGACTATGGCTACACCTTC,CASSLVVTDYGYTF
TRBV19,NA,NA,TRBJ2-2,TGTGCCAGTAGTCTGGTCAGCCATACCGGGGAGCTGTTTTTT,CASSLVSHTGELFF
TRBV7-9,NA,NA,TRBJ1-5,TGTGCCAGCAGCTTGATCGATCAGCCCCAGCATTTT,CASSLIDQPQHF
TRBV27,NA,NA,TRBJ1-1,TGTGCCAGCAGGGACAGCACTGAAGCTTTCTTT,CASRDSTEAFF
TRBV4-1,NA,TRBD1,TRBJ1-3,TGCGCCAGCAGCCAATACAGGGGAAGCGGGAACACCATATATTTT,CASSQYRGSGNTIYF
TRBV5-6,once,NA,TRBJ2-7,TGTGCCAGCAGCTTGGTGTTCAGGGGTGGTTCCTACGAGCAGTACTTC,CASSLVFRGGSYEQYF
TRBV30,NA,NA,TRBJ1-3,TGTGCCTGGTCCGGTTCTGGAAACACCATATATTTT,CAWSGSGNTIYF
TRBV7-2,once,NA,TRBJ1-1,TGTGCCAGCAGCTCGCGGAGGCTACAGGTGAACACTGAAGCTTTCTTT,CASSSRRLQVNTEAFF
TRBV6-6,NA,NA,TRBJ1-6,TGTGCCAGCAGTCGCACCCGAGGAGATTCACCCCTCCACTTT,CASSRTRGDSPLHF
TRBV12-5,NA,TRBD1,TRBJ2-7,TGTGCTAGTCCAAACTACGGGGGGACAGGGTCCTCCTACGAGCAGTACTTC,CASPNYGGTGSSYEQYF
TRBV7-9,NA,TRBD2,TRBJ2-3,TGTGCCAGCAGTCTAGCGGGGGGGCCCACAGATACGCAGTATTTT,CASSLAGGPTDTQYF
TRBV4-1,NA,NA,TRBJ1-4,TGCGCCAGCAGCCAAGTGATATCGGCAGGCGGGGAAAAACTGTTTTTT,CASSQVISAGGEKLFF
TRBV28,once,TRBD1,TRBJ1-2,TGTGCCAGCCGGCCCTCACAGGGGGCGCGCGGCTACACCTTC,CASRPSQGARGYTF
TRBV19,NA,TRBD2,TRBJ2-5,TGTGCCAGTAGTCTAGCGGGTTCCCCTAACCAAGAGACCCAGTACTTC,CASSLAGSPNQETQYF
TRBV5-6,NA,NA,TRBJ1-1,TGTGCCAGCAGCTTGACAGTACGACGGACTGAAGCTTTCTTT,CASSLTVRRTEAFF
TRBV13,NA,TRBD2,TRBJ2-1,TGTGCCAGCAGCAAAGCGGGATTACGGGGGGAGTTTTACAATGAGCAGTTCTTC,CASSKAGLRGEFYNEQFF
TRBV11-3,few,NA,TRBJ2-5,TGTGCCAGCAGCCCCCTAAGTTGGCCAACCCAAGAGACCCAGTACTTC,CASSPLSWPTQETQYF
TRBV2,NA,NA,TRBJ1-2,TGTGCCAGCAGTGAATCCCCGCGGGGAAACTATGGCTACACCTTC,CASSESPRGNYGYTF
TRBV18,NA,TRBD2,TRBJ2-7,TGTGCCAGCTCACCGGGGGGGGACGAGCAGTACTTC,CASSPGGDEQYF